Listed below are T cell receptor beta chains from one sample, sequenced in a study of cytomegalovirus exposure and HLA in healthy donors. Assay: immunoSEQ multiplex PCR; the TCRdb copy retains only in-frame clones and omits some. Here the sample spans 90,000 to 120,000 clones, about 84% being singletons. Sequencing was performed on PBMCs. The receptors shown here come from a man aged 25 to 40 in good health and CMV-seronegative. The CDR3 runs from the conserved cysteine through the conserved F or W. A D gene is named only where the DNA matches it firmly. Size is stated for part of the rows, as once, few or many counts, or as a class when the clone is expanded.

CDR3	DNA	D	V	J	size
CATSSEGHRAEAFF	TGTGCCACCAGCAGTGAGGGACACCGGGCTGAAGCTTTCTTT	NA	TRBV15	TRBJ1-1	few
CASSASELAEAFF	TGTGCCAGCAGCGCGAGTGAATTGGCTGAAGCTTTCTTT	NA	TRBV7-9	TRBJ1-1	NA
CASSFRRGGETQYF	TGTGCCAGCAGCTTCCGGCGGGGTGGAGAGACCCAGTACTTC	NA	TRBV5-4	TRBJ2-5	NA
CASSDQYEQYF	TGTGCCAGCAGTGATCAGTACGAGCAGTACTTC	NA	TRBV6-5	TRBJ2-7	NA
CASSFGTGNTEAFF	TGTGCCAGCAGCTTTGGGACAGGGAACACTGAAGCTTTCTTT	TRBD1	TRBV5-6	TRBJ1-1	NA
CASHEQGAYYGYTF	TGTGCCAGCCATGAACAGGGGGCTTACTATGGCTACACCTTC	TRBD1	TRBV6-1	TRBJ1-2	NA
CASSQGRRTGLNTEAFF	TGCGCCAGCAGCCAAGGGAGGCGGACAGGGTTGAACACTGAAGCTTTCTTT	TRBD1	TRBV4-1	TRBJ1-1	NA
CASNPLRGKVAEAFF	TGTGCCAGCAACCCCCTTCGGGGGAAGGTGGCTGAAGCTTTCTTT	NA	TRBV28	TRBJ1-1	NA
CASRTSGHTGELFF	TGCGCCAGTCGGACTAGCGGACACACCGGGGAGCTGTTTTTT	TRBD2	TRBV5-1	TRBJ2-2	NA
CASRGAGGEKLFF	TGCGCCAGCAGAGGGGCCGGGGGGGAAAAACTGTTTTTT	NA	TRBV10-1	TRBJ1-4	NA
CASRRPDRANYGYTF	TGTGCCAGCAGACGCCCCGACAGGGCTAACTATGGCTACACCTTC	TRBD1	TRBV6-5	TRBJ1-2	NA
CASSQARQTTDTQYF	TGTGCCAGCAGCCAGGCGCGCCAGACGACAGATACGCAGTATTTT	NA	TRBV7-8	TRBJ2-3	NA
CASSLVPFAYEQYF	TGCGCCAGCAGCTTGGTCCCCTTCGCCTACGAGCAGTACTTC	NA	TRBV5-1	TRBJ2-7	NA
CASSLTAEFPNTEAFF	TGTGCCAGCTCACTCACAGCGGAATTTCCTAACACTGAAGCTTTCTTT	NA	TRBV18	TRBJ1-1	NA
CANSGQKNQPQHF	TGCGCCAACAGTGGTCAGAAGAATCAGCCCCAGCATTTT	NA	TRBV10-2	TRBJ1-5	NA
CASSLVQGEVGSPLHF	TGCGCCAGCAGCTTGGTACAGGGCGAGGTTGGTTCACCCCTCCACTTT	NA	TRBV5-1	TRBJ1-6	NA
CASSQQGARQPQHF	TGTGCCAGCTCACAACAGGGGGCGCGTCAGCCCCAGCATTTT	TRBD1	TRBV18	TRBJ1-5	NA
CAISESGHGGRTIYF	TGTGCCATCAGTGAATCGGGACACGGCGGGAGGACCATATATTTT	NA	TRBV10-3	TRBJ1-3	once
CASSISRQDRYTF	TGTGCCAGTAGTATATCCCGACAGGATCGCTACACCTTC	NA	TRBV19	TRBJ1-2	NA
CASSPGGQGSNQPQHF	TGTGCCAGCAGCCCCGGGGGACAGGGTAGCAATCAGCCCCAGCATTTT	TRBD1	TRBV11-2	TRBJ1-5	NA
CASSSSSSSTDTQYF	TGTGCCAGCAGCTCCTCCTCGTCTAGCACAGATACGCAGTATTTT	NA	TRBV7-6	TRBJ2-3	NA
CASSLALNTEAFF	TGTGCCAGCAGCTTAGCCTTGAACACTGAAGCTTTCTTT	NA	TRBV7-9	TRBJ1-1	few
CASSIDRGPVAEAFF	TGTGCCAGTAGTATCGACAGGGGGCCGGTCGCTGAAGCTTTCTTT	TRBD1	TRBV19	TRBJ1-1	NA
CASSYFGRTGGAFF	TGTGCCAGCAGTTACTTCGGACGCACAGGTGGAGCTTTCTTT	NA	TRBV6-6	TRBJ1-1	few
CASSPGNALGETQYF	TGTGCCAGCTCCCCGGGGAACGCCTTGGGGGAGACCCAGTACTTC	NA	TRBV18	TRBJ2-5	NA
CASRDRERDGYTF	TGTGCCAGCAGGGACAGGGAGAGGGATGGCTACACCTTC	TRBD1	TRBV6-1	TRBJ1-2	once
CASSPGTFNEQFF	TGTGCCAGCAGCCCGGGGACTTTCAATGAGCAGTTCTTC	NA	TRBV7-8	TRBJ2-1	NA
CASSPPRRDLIYGYTF	TGTGCCAGCAGCCCCCCCCGCCGGGATCTCATCTATGGCTACACCTTC	NA	TRBV14	TRBJ1-2	NA
CASSLPDRGDEKLFF	TGCGCCAGCAGCCTCCCGGACAGGGGAGACGAAAAACTGTTTTTT	TRBD1	TRBV4-1	TRBJ1-4	NA
CASSGASNEQFF	TGTGCCAGCAGTGGAGCGTCCAATGAGCAGTTCTTC	NA	TRBV27	TRBJ2-1	NA
CASSEEGRGNEQFF	TGTGCCAGCAGCGAAGAAGGGCGAGGGAATGAGCAGTTCTTC	NA	TRBV9	TRBJ2-1	NA
CASSRGTDYEQYF	TGTGCCAGCTCGCGCGGGACAGACTACGAGCAGTACTTC	NA	TRBV18	TRBJ2-7	NA
CAVAGGDWSSPLHF	TGTGCCGTCGCGGGAGGGGACTGGTCTTCACCCCTCCACTTT	NA	TRBV10-3	TRBJ1-6	NA
CAWSVGRTSTNEKLFF	TGTGCCTGGAGTGTAGGACGGACTTCAACTAATGAAAAACTGTTTTTT	NA	TRBV30	TRBJ1-4	NA
CASSPLEGGYTF	TGCGCCAGCAGCCCCCTAGAAGGTGGCTACACCTTC	NA	TRBV4-1	TRBJ1-2	NA
CASSERRGALVGYTF	TGTGCCAGCAGTGAGAGGAGGGGCGCCCTGGTCGGCTACACCTTC	NA	TRBV2	TRBJ1-2	NA
CASSLDQGNQPQHF	TGTGCCAGCAGTTTAGATCAGGGTAATCAGCCCCAGCATTTT	NA	TRBV28	TRBJ1-5	NA
CASTPSGVYEQYF	TGTGCCAGTACCCCCTCGGGGGTCTACGAGCAGTACTTC	NA	TRBV19	TRBJ2-7	NA
CASRNGDQPQHF	TGTGCCAGCAGAAATGGAGATCAGCCCCAGCATTTT	NA	TRBV6-1	TRBJ1-5	few
CASVWTRANYGYTF	TGTGCCAGTGTTTGGACAAGAGCTAACTATGGCTACACCTTC	NA	TRBV2	TRBJ1-2	once
CASSPRHAKLFF	TGTGCCAGTAGTCCACGACACGCAAAACTGTTTTTT	NA	TRBV19	TRBJ1-4	few
CASSELAGSKDEQFF	TGTGCCAGCAGTGAACTAGCGGGAAGTAAGGATGAGCAGTTCTTC	TRBD2	TRBV2	TRBJ2-1	NA
CASSGSERQFF	TGTGCCAGCAGCGGTAGCGAGAGGCAGTTCTTC	NA	TRBV9	TRBJ2-1	NA
CASSPPGLPNIQYF	TGTGCCAGCAGCCCTCCGGGACTTCCAAACATTCAGTACTTC	NA	TRBV5-6	TRBJ2-4	few
CASSEGDAETDTQYF	TGTGCCAGCAGTGAAGGAGACGCCGAAACAGATACGCAGTATTTT	NA	TRBV6-4	TRBJ2-3	NA
CASRGGTDTQYF	TGTGCCAGCAGAGGGGGCACAGATACGCAGTATTTT	NA	TRBV5-4	TRBJ2-3	NA
CASSQHPATANTEAFF	TGCGCCAGCAGCCAACACCCCGCGACAGCGAACACTGAAGCTTTCTTT	NA	TRBV4-1	TRBJ1-1	few